This T cell receptor beta chain came from a study of CD8 T cells in cerebrospinal fluid in Alzheimer's disease (TCRdb year 2020). At the level of the whole study: CSF T cell clonal expansion was assessed with two single-cell approaches: plate-based nested PCR sequencing and droplet-based sequencing. The CSF gene-expression analysis, which included patients with Parkinson's disease, covered a total of approximately 22 samples. Whether clonally expanded T cells were present in cerebrospinal fluid from healthy elderly individuals and from patients with neurodegenerative disease was tested. The droplet-based CSF analysis comparing patients with controls included roughly 9 healthy controls (nearly 11,000 cells) and roughly 9 patients with MCI or Alzheimer's disease (around 9,400 cells).

Study-wide findings and limitations: Only samples with detectable clones (roughly eleven healthy, 5 MCI, 5 AD, 6 PD) were included in the overall clonality comparison. In patients with MCI or Alzheimer's disease, the biggest CSF clone accounted for a larger percentage of TCRs than in controls. In pooled data, a highly expanded clone (at least 3% of TCRs) occurred in 1 of 10 healthy subjects versus 4 of 6 Alzheimer's patients. The EBV-specific clones were neither the most highly expanded clones nor enriched among patients. The authors cautioned that detecting EBV-specific TCRs in CSF does not establish a causal link between EBV and Alzheimer's disease.

Frequency classes this clonotype as medium-sized (0.01 to 0.1%); no count is given. Its antigen remains undetermined. Acute infectious disease was absent in all participants, and all participants were in good physical condition. For droplet-based sequencing, live CSF cells were sorted using a live/dead marker. CSF was obtained by lumbar puncture, and immune cells were pelleted by centrifugation at 300g. Each CSF sample was checked for red blood cells, and any sample showing blood contamination was excluded. CSF cells were cryopreserved in freezing medium, frozen at -80 degrees C overnight, and then transferred to liquid nitrogen for storage. Before analysis, CSF samples had been stored for less than seven months. Library preparation employed 10x single-cell sequencing. Profiling of CSF cells was done with 10X Genomics single-cell V(D)J and 5' gene-expression libraries. CSF single-cell TCR libraries were sequenced on an Illumina NextSeq550. Per the source publication's procedure: V(D)J reads were aligned to the vdj-GRCh38 alts ensemble 2.0.0 reference and processed with the Cell Ranger vdj pipeline. Clonotypes were defined as cell barcodes sharing the same set of productive CDR3 nucleotide sequences. To link clonality with transcriptional profiles, clonotype information was added to the Seurat v3.0 gene-expression metadata. Any CSF cell with more than 1,800 genes, more than 7,500 UMIs or more than 10% mitochondrial reads was removed. CDR3-beta sequences were compared against VDJdb to identify TCRs with known antigen specificity. Network analysis of clone sharing used the R package qgraph and included only TCRs with complete alpha and beta chains. After the reads were reprocessed by TCRdb, one entry was made per CDR3 protein sequence, with no DNA. The V and J calls and clone size are TCRdb's, not the authors'. The record for this sample contains more than 1,000 distinct CDR3 sequences. Less than 10% of the sample is held by the ten biggest clonotypes.

Material: cerebrospinal fluid. The sequence was collected from a human donor in good health.

The CDR3 region reads CASSPGPAGEQFF. This chain is built from TRBV12-3 or TRBV12-4 and TRBJ2-1; TCRdb's D call of TRBD2 is untestable without DNA. The CDR3 starts with the cysteine, ends with the phenylalanine, and has 13 residues. No DNA sequence is on record.